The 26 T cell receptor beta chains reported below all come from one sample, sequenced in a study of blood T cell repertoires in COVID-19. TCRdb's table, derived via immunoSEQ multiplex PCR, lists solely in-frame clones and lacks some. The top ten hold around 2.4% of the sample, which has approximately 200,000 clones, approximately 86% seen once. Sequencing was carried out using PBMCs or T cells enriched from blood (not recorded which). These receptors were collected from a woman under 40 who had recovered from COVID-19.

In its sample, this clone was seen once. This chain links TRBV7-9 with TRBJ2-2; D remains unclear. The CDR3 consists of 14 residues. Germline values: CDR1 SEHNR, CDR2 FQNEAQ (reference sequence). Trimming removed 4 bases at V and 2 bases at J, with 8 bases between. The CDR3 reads CASSSSRNTGELFF. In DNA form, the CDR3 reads TGTGCCAGCAGCTCCTCCAGAAACACCGGGGAGCTGTTTTTT. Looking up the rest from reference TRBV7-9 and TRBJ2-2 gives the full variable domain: DTGVSQNPRHKITKRGQNVTFRCDPISEHNRLYWYRQTLGQGPEFLTYFQNEAQLEKSRLLSDRFSAERPKGSFSTLEIQRTEQGDSAMYLCASSSSRNTGELFFGEGSRLTVL.

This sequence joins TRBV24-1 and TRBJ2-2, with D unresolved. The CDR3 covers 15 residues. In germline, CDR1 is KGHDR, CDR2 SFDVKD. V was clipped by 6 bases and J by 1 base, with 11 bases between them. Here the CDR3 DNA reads TGTGCCACCAGTAAATGGCAACAGAACACCGGGGAGCTGTTTTTT. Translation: CATSKWQQNTGELFF.

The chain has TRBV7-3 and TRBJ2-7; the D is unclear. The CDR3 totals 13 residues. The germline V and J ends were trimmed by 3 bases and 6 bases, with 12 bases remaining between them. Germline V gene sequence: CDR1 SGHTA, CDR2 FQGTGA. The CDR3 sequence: CASSFTPLSEQYF. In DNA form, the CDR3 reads TGTGCCAGCAGCTTTACCCCTCTGAGCGAGCAGTACTTC. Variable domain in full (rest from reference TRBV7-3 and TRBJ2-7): GAGVSQTPSNKVTEKGKYVELRCDPISGHTALYWYRQSLGQGPEFLIYFQGTGAADDSGLPNDRFFAVRPEGSVSTLKIQRTERGDSAVYLCASSFTPLSEQYFGPGTRLTVT.

The CDR3 DNA reads as TGCAGTGCTAGTAGGGCAGGGGTTGAAGCTTTCTTT. This gives the protein CSASRAGVEAFF. The chain carries TRBV20-1 and TRBJ1-1; maybe TRBD1 (6 bases). This CDR3 has 12 amino acids. CDR1 and CDR2 (germline): DFQATT, SNEGSKA (reference sequence). V lost 3 bases and J 7 bases, leaving 12 bases between the germline ends.

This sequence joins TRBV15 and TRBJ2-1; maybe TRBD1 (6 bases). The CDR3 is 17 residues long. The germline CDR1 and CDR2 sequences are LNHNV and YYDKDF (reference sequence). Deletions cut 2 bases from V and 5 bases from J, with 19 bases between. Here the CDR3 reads CATSRTQGTTNDNEQFF. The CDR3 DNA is TGTGCCACCAGCAGAACACAGGGCACTACGAACGACAATGAGCAGTTCTTC.

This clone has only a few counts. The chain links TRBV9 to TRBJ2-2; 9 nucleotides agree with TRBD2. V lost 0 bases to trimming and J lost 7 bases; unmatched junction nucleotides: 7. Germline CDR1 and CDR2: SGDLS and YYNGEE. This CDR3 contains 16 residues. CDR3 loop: CASSVEASGNVGELFF. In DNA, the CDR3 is TGTGCCAGCAGCGTAGAGGCTAGCGGGAACGTCGGGGAGCTGTTTTTT.

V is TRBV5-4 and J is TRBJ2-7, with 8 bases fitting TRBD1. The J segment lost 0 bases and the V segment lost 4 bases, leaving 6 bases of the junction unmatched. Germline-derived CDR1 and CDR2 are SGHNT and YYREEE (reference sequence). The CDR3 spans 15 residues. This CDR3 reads CASSRGQVSSYEQYF. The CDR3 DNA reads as TGTGCCAGCAGCCGGGGACAGGTTAGCTCCTACGAGCAGTACTTC.

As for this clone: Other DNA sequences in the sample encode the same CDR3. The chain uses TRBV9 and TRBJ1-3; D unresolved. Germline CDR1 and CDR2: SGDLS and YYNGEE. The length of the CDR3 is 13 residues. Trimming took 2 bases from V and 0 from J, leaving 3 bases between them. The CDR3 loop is CASSVGSGNTIYF. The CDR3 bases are TGTGCCAGCAGCGTCGGCTCTGGAAACACCATATATTTT. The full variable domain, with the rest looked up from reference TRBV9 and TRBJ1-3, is DSGVTQTPKHLITATGQRVTLRCSPRSGDLSVYWYQQSLDQGLQFLIQYYNGEERAKGNILERFSAQQFPDLHSELNLSSLELGDSALYFCASSVGSGNTIYFGEGSWLTVV.

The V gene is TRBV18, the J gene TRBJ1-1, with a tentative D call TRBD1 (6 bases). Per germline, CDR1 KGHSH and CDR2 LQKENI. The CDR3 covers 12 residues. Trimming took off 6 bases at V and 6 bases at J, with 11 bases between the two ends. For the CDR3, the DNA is TGTGCCAGCTCTCTCAACAGGGCTGAAGCTTTCTTT. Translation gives CASSLNRAEAFF.

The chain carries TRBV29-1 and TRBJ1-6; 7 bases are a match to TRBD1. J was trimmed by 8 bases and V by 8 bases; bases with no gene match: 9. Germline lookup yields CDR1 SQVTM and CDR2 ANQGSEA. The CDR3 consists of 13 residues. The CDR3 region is CSSLRDRYSPLHF. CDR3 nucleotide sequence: TGCAGCTCGCTCCGGGACAGATATTCACCCCTCCACTTT.

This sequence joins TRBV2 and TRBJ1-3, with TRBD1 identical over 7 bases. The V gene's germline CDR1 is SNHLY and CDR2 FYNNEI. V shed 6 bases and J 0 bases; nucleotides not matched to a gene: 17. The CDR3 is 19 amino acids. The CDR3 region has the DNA TGTGCCAGCAGGGCAACAGGGGACACAAGACGATACTCTGGAAACACCATATATTTT. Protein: CASRATGDTRRYSGNTIYF.

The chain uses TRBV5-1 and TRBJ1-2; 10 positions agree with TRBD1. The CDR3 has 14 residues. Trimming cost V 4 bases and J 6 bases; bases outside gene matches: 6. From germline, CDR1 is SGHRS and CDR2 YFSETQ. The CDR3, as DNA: TGCGCCAGCAGCCCATTAGGACAGGGGGATGGCTACACCTTC. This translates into CASSPLGQGDGYTF.

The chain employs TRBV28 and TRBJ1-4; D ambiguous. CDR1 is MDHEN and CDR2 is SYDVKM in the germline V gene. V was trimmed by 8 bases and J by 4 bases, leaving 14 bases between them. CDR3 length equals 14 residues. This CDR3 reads CASLEGSHNEKLFF. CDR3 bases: TGTGCCAGCTTGGAGGGCTCTCATAATGAAAAACTGTTTTTT.

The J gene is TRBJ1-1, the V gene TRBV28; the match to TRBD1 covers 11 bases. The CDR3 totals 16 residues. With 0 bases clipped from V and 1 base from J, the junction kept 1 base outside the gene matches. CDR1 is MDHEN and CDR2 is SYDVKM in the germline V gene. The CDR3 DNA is TGTGCCAGCAGTTTATGGGACAGGGGGCCGAACACTGAAGCTTTCTTT. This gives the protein CASSLWDRGPNTEAFF.

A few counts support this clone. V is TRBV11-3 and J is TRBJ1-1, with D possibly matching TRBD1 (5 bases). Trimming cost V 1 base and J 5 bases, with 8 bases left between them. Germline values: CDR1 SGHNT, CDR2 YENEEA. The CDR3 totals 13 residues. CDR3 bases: TGTGCCAGCAGCTTAGTTAGGGGAACTGAAGCTTTCTTT. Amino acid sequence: CASSLVRGTEAFF.

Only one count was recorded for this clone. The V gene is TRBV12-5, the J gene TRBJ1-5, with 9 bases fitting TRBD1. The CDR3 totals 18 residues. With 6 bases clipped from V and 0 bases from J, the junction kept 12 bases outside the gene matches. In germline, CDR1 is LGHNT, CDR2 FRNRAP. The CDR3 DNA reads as TGTGCTAGTGGCCTCGGTTGGACAGGGGATAATAGCAATCAGCCCCAGCATTTT. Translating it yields CASGLGWTGDNSNQPQHF.

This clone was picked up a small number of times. This CDR3 is CSVEGGGTQHF. The CDR3 DNA reads TGCAGCGTTGAAGGGGGGGGGACCCAGCATTTT. V and J are TRBV29-1 and TRBJ1-5; TRBD1 is a possible D gene (5 bases). Germline loops: CDR1 SQVTM, CDR2 ANQGSEA. With 1 base removed from V and 11 bases from J, the gap between germline ends came to 9 bases. The CDR3 spans 11 residues.

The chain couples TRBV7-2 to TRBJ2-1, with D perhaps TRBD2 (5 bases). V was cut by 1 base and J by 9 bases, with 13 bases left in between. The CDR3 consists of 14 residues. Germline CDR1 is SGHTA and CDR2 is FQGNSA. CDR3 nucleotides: TGTGCCAGCAGCTTAGTGTCGGGGTCAGGTGAGCAGTTCTTC. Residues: CASSLVSGSGEQFF.

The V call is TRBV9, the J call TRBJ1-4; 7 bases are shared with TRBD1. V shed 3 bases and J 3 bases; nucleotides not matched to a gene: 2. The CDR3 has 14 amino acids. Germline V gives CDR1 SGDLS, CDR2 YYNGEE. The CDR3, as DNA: TGTGCCAGCAGCGCCCAGGGGGCTAATGAAAAACTGTTTTTT. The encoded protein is CASSAQGANEKLFF.

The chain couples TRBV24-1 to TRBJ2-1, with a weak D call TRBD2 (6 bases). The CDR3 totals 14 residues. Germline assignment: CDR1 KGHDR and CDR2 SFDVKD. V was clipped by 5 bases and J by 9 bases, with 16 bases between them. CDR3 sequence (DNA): TGTGCCACCAGTGTGGGAGGACCAATGCTTGAGCAGTTCTTC. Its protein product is CATSVGGPMLEQFF.

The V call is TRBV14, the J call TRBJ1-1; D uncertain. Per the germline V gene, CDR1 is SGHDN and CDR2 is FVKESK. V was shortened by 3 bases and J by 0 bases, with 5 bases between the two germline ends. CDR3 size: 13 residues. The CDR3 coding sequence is TGTGCCAGCAGCCATGCGCTGAACACTGAAGCTTTCTTT. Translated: CASSHALNTEAFF.

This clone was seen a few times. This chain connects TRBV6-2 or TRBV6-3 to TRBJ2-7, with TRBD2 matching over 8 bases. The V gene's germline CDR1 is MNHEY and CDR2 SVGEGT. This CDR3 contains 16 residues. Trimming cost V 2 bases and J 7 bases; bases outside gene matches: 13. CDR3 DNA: TGTGCCAGCAGTTACAGGGAGCGGGAGAGGTTCGGAGAGCAGTACTTC. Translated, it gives CASSYRERERFGEQYF.

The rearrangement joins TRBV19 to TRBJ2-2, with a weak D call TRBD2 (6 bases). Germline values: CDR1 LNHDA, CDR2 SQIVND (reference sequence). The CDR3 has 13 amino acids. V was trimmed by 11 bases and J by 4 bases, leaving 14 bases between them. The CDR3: CAVGLLFTGELFF. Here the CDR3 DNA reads TGTGCCGTGGGACTTTTGTTCACCGGGGAGCTGTTTTTT.

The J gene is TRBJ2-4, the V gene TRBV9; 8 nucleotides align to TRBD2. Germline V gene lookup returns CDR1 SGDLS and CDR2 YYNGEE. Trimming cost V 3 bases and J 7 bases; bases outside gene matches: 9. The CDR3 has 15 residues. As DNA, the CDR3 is TGTGCCAGCAGCGAACTCCCGGGAGGGATGAACATTCAGTACTTC. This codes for CASSELPGGMNIQYF. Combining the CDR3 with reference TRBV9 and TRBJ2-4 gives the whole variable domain DSGVTQTPKHLITATGQRVTLRCSPRSGDLSVYWYQQSLDQGLQFLIQYYNGEERAKGNILERFSAQQFPDLHSELNLSSLELGDSALYFCASSELPGGMNIQYFGAGTRLSVL.

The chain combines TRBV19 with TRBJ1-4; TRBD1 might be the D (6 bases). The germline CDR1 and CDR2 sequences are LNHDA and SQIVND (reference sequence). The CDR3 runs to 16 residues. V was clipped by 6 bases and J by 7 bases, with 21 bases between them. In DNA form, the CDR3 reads TGTGCCAGTAGCTCAACACAGGGACGGGGTAGTGAAAAACTGTTTTTT. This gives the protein CASSSTQGRGSEKLFF.

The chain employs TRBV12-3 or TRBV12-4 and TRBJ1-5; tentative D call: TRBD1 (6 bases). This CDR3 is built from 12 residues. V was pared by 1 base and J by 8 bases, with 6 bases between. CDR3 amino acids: CASSLDREPQHF. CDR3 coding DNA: TGTGCCAGCAGTTTAGACAGGGAGCCCCAGCATTTT.